This TCR beta chain was captured in a study of identical twins. General study results and limits: Sequences that were beta out-of-frame showed weaker excess twin sharing.

The CDR3 is 13 amino acids. The trim removed 7 bases at V and 0 bases at J, leaving 4 bases unmatched. CDR1 SQVTM and CDR2 ANQGSEA come from the germline V gene. TCRdb reprocessed the 5' RACE reads with MiXCR, giving one entry per CDR3 protein. Here the sample spans around 240,000 distinct CDR3 sequences, roughly 10% being singletons. With respect to this clonotype: Its antigen remains unknown.

All donors comprised healthy Caucasians. The clonotype was recovered from a man in his fifties in good health. Sample: memory T cells sorted from blood. The chain uses TRBV29-1 and TRBJ2-7, with 9 bases aligning to TRBD1. For the CDR3, the DNA is TGCAGCGCCGGGACAGGGAGCTCCTACGAGCAGTACTTC. Translated, it gives CSAGTGSSYEQYF.